A selection of T cell receptor beta chains follows, all from one sample in a study of Ad26.COV2.S vaccination and SARS-CoV-2 variants. TCRdb's table, derived via immunoSEQ multiplex PCR, lists solely in-frame clones and lacks some. The sample contains over 400,000 clones, roughly 90% of which appear only once. Sequenced material: peripheral blood, taken in a trial of Ad26.COV2.S vaccine versus placebo. These receptor sequences come from a person aged 18-60 years who received the Ad26.COV2.S COVID-19 vaccine or a placebo. The CDR3 runs from the conserved cysteine through the conserved F or W. The D gene is left open where the match is weak. Clone size is not always given. Where it is, it says once, few, many or a class for expanded clones.

-	TRBV6-2/TRBV6-3	-	TRBJ2-7	TGTGCCAGCAGTTATACCCCCCCGGGGTATGGCTACGAGCAGTACTTC	CASSYTPPGYGYEQYF
-	TRBV18	-	TRBJ1-6	TGTGCCAGCTCAACGACAGTTAGCTCCTATAATTCACCCCTCCACTTT	CASSTTVSSYNSPLHF
TRBD1	TRBV4-3	once	TRBJ1-6	TGCGCCAGCAGCCAAGAAGGGACAGTCTATAATTCACCCCTCCACTTT	CASSQEGTVYNSPLHF
-	TRBV18	once	TRBJ1-1	TGTGCCAGCTCACCACTCCAAGGACAGAACACTGAAGCTTTCTTT	CASSPLQGQNTEAFF
-	TRBV7-2	-	TRBJ1-5	TGTGCCAGCAGCTCCGGGGGTGGGCAGGGCGGCAATCAGCCCCAGCATTTT	CASSSGGGQGGNQPQHF
-	TRBV5-4	-	TRBJ2-7	TGTGCCAGCAGCTTGGTCCCGAACTCCTACGAGCAGTACTTC	CASSLVPNSYEQYF
-	TRBV13	-	TRBJ2-3	TGTGCCAGCAGCTTAGGCTCAGATACGCAGTATTTT	CASSLGSDTQYF
-	TRBV11-2	-	TRBJ2-7	TGTGCCAGCCGTACCGCCGGGCAGGGCTACGAGCAGTACTTC	CASRTAGQGYEQYF
-	TRBV7-8	-	TRBJ1-5	TGTGCCAGCAGCTTAGGGTCGTGGCAGCCCCAGCATTTT	CASSLGSWQPQHF
-	TRBV7-9	once	TRBJ2-3	TGTGCCAGCAGCTTAACTAGTGGGGCAGATACGCAGTATTTT	CASSLTSGADTQYF
TRBD2	TRBV18	-	TRBJ2-1	TGTGCCAGCTCACCATCGGGTCCGGGGGGTGAGCAGTTCTTC	CASSPSGPGGEQFF
-	TRBV19	-	TRBJ1-2	TGTGCCAGTAGTATAGACCAGGGGACCTATGGCTACACCTTC	CASSIDQGTYGYTF
TRBD1	TRBV5-1	-	TRBJ1-1	TGCGCCAGCAGCCGAGGGAGGGACAGGGGGCTTTGGACTGAAGCTTTCTTT	CASSRGRDRGLWTEAFF
-	TRBV5-6	-	TRBJ1-1	TGTGCCAGCAGCAAGACTGGGGCTGGCACTGAAGCTTTCTTT	CASSKTGAGTEAFF
-	TRBV14	-	TRBJ2-3	TGTGCCAGCAGCCAAGGGTTTGCCTCGGGACTGGGTGACACAGATACGCAGTATTTT	CASSQGFASGLGDTDTQYF
-	TRBV3-1/TRBV3-2	-	TRBJ1-5	TGTGCCAGCAGCCAAGGAAGGAGTAATCGGGGCCCGACACAGCCCCAGCATTTT	CASSQGRSNRGPTQPQHF
-	TRBV11-2	-	TRBJ1-3	TGTGCCAGCAGCCGGACTGCCTCCTCTGGAAACACCATATATTTT	CASSRTASSGNTIYF
TRBD1	TRBV10-1	-	TRBJ2-3	TGCGCCAGCAGTGAGATACCGGGACAGCCGCAGTATTTT	CASSEIPGQPQYF
-	TRBV18	-	TRBJ1-6	TGTGCCAGCGCGGCGGCAGCTAATAATTCACCCCTCCACTTT	CASAAAANNSPLHF
-	TRBV6-5	few	TRBJ1-3	TGTGCCAGCAGGCGAGGCTCTGGAAACACCATATATTTT	CASRRGSGNTIYF
TRBD2	TRBV5-4	-	TRBJ2-5	TGTGCCAGCAGTTCCCGGACTAGCGGGGGGGCAAGAGAGACCCAGTACTTC	CASSSRTSGGARETQYF
TRBD2	TRBV10-3	-	TRBJ2-1	TGTGCCATCAGTGGTGCTAGCGGGGAGTACAATGAGCAGTTCTTC	CAISGASGEYNEQFF
TRBD2	TRBV7-2	-	TRBJ2-1	TGTGCCAGCAGCTTACAAGGGGCCGGGGGGGCCTATGAGCAGTTCTTC	CASSLQGAGGAYEQFF
TRBD1	TRBV19	-	TRBJ1-1	TGTGCCAGTGACAGGGGCAACACTGAAGCTTTCTTT	CASDRGNTEAFF
-	TRBV14	-	TRBJ1-1	TGTGCCAGCAGCCCAACCTGGGCCGGTAAGAACACTGAAGCTTTCTTT	CASSPTWAGKNTEAFF
TRBD2	TRBV9	-	TRBJ2-3	TGTGCCAGCAGCTCCCGGGGGGGGCAGGGGACAGATACGCAGTATTTT	CASSSRGGQGTDTQYF
TRBD1	TRBV4-3	-	TRBJ1-3	TGCGCCAGCAGCCAGGACAGGTCCTCTGGAAACACCATATATTTT	CASSQDRSSGNTIYF
-	TRBV7-2	-	TRBJ2-5	TGTGCCAGCAGCTTAGGCGGGACCCAAGAGACCCAGTACTTC	CASSLGGTQETQYF
TRBD1	TRBV7-8	-	TRBJ2-7	TGTGCCAGCAGCTTTCGGGGACAGGAGCTCTACGAGCAGTACTTC	CASSFRGQELYEQYF
TRBD2	TRBV18	-	TRBJ2-1	TGTGCCAGCTCACCACGGGGACTAGCGGGGGGACGCTCCTACAATGAGCAGTTCTTC	CASSPRGLAGGRSYNEQFF
-	TRBV4-1	-	TRBJ1-6	TGCGCCAGCAGCCAAGCAGGGGTCTATAATTCACCCCTCCACTTT	CASSQAGVYNSPLHF
TRBD1	TRBV29-1	-	TRBJ2-7	TGCAGCGCAACGGACAGGGGGACTACCTACGAGCAGTACTTC	CSATDRGTTYEQYF
-	TRBV19	-	TRBJ1-5	TGTGCCAGTAGTATAGGAACAAATCAGCCCCAGCATTTT	CASSIGTNQPQHF
-	TRBV7-9	-	TRBJ2-5	TGTGCCAGCAGCCCGAGATCTGGGGCGAACCAAGAGACCCAGTACTTC	CASSPRSGANQETQYF
TRBD1	TRBV19	-	TRBJ2-7	TGTGCCAGTAGTGTTGGGACAGGGTTCCACGAGCAGTACTTC	CASSVGTGFHEQYF
TRBD2	TRBV6-5	few	TRBJ2-2	TGTGCCAGCAGCCGCACTAGCGGGGAGGCCGGGGAGCTGTTTTTT	CASSRTSGEAGELFF
TRBD2	TRBV6-2/TRBV6-3	-	TRBJ2-1	TGTGCCAGCAGTTACTCTCTCCAGCGGGGGGACAAAAATGAGCAGTTCTTC	CASSYSLQRGDKNEQFF
-	TRBV4-3	once	TRBJ1-3	TGCGCCAGCAGCCCGGAACCCACAGGCTCTGGAAACACCATATATTTT	CASSPEPTGSGNTIYF
-	TRBV3-1/TRBV3-2	-	TRBJ2-1	TGTGCCAGCAGCCAACGAGGGCCCAATCCCAACAATGAGCAGTTCTTC	CASSQRGPNPNNEQFF
TRBD1	TRBV6-5	-	TRBJ1-1	TGTGCCAGCAGTCTTGGACAGGGGCTTCCTGAAGCTTTCTTT	CASSLGQGLPEAFF
TRBD1	TRBV3-1/TRBV3-2	once	TRBJ1-3	TGTGCCAGCAGCCCTTCCTGGACAGGAGGGAACACCATATATTTT	CASSPSWTGGNTIYF
-	TRBV7-8	-	TRBJ2-5	TGTGCCAGCAGCTTTGTCCTCGGGTACCAAGAGACCCAGTACTTC	CASSFVLGYQETQYF
-	TRBV12-3/TRBV12-4	-	TRBJ2-3	TGTGCCAGCAGTTTGGGGGTAGGATCGCAGTATTTT	CASSLGVGSQYF
-	TRBV6-8	once	TRBJ2-2	TGTGCCAGCAGTTACCGGGGCAGGGGAATAGTAGCGAACACCGGGGAGCTGTTTTTT	CASSYRGRGIVANTGELFF
-	TRBV29-1	-	TRBJ1-2	TGCAGCGTTGAACCTACCGGGACCATGGGTGGCTACACCTTC	CSVEPTGTMGGYTF
-	TRBV12-5	-	TRBJ1-1	TGTGCTAGTGGTTTGGTAGGGGGCACTGAAGCTTTCTTT	CASGLVGGTEAFF
-	TRBV29-1	-	TRBJ1-2	TGCAGCGTTGGGGACGGATATAACTATGGCTACACCTTC	CSVGDGYNYGYTF
-	TRBV4-1	-	TRBJ1-4	TGCGCCAGCAGCCGCGGTTGGGCAACTAATGAAAAACTGTTTTTT	CASSRGWATNEKLFF
TRBD1	TRBV28	-	TRBJ1-5	TGTGCCAGCAGATACAGGGGATCCGGAAATCAGCCCCAGCATTTT	CASRYRGSGNQPQHF